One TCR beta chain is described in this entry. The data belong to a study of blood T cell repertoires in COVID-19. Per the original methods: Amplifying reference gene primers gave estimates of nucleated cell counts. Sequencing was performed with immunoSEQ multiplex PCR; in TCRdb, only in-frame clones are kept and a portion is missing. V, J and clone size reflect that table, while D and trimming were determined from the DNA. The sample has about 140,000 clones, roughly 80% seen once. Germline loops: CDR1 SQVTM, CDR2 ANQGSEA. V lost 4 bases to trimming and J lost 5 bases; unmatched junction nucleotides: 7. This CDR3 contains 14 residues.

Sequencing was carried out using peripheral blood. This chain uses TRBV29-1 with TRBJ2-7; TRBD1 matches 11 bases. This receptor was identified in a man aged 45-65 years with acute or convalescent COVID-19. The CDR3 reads CSVGGGQGADEQYF. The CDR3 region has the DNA TGCAGCGTTGGTGGTGGACAGGGGGCTGACGAGCAGTACTTC.